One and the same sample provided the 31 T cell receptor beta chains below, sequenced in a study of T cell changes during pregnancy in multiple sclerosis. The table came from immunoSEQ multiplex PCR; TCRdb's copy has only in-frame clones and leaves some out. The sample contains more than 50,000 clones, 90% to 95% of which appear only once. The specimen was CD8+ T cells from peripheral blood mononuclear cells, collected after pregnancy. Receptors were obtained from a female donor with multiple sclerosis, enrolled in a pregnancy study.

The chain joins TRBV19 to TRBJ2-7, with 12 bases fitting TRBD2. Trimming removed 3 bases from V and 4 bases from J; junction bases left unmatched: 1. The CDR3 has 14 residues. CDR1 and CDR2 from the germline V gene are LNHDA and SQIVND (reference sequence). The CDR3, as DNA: TGTGCCAGTAGTATGACTAGCGGGAGTTACGAGCAGTACTTC. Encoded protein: CASSMTSGSYEQYF.

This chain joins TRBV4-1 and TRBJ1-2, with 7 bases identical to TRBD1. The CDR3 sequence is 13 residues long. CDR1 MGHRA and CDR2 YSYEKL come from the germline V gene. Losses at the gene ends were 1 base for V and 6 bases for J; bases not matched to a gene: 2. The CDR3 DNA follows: TGCGCCAGCAGCCAAGCGCAGGGGGATGGCTACACCTTC. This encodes CASSQAQGDGYTF.

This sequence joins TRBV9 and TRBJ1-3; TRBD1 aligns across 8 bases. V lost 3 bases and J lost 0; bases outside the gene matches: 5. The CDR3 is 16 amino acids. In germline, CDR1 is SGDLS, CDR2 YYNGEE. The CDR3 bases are TGTGCCAGCAGCGGCCCGGGACAGGTCTCTGGAAACACCATATATTTT. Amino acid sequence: CASSGPGQVSGNTIYF. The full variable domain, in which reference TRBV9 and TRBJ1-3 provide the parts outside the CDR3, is DSGVTQTPKHLITATGQRVTLRCSPRSGDLSVYWYQQSLDQGLQFLIQYYNGEERAKGNILERFSAQQFPDLHSELNLSSLELGDSALYFCASSGPGQVSGNTIYFGEGSWLTVV.

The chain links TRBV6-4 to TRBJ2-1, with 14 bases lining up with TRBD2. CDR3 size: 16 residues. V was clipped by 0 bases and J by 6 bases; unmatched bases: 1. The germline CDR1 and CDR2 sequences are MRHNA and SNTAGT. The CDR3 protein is CASSDSGTSGSNEQFF. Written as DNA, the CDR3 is TGTGCCAGCAGTGACTCCGGGACTAGCGGGAGCAATGAGCAGTTCTTC.

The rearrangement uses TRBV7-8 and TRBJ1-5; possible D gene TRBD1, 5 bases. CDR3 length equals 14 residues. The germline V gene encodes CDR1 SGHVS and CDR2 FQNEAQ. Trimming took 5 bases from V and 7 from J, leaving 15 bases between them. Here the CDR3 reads CASSEGQGGQPQHF. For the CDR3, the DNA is TGTGCCAGCAGCGAGGGGCAGGGAGGCCAGCCCCAGCATTTT.

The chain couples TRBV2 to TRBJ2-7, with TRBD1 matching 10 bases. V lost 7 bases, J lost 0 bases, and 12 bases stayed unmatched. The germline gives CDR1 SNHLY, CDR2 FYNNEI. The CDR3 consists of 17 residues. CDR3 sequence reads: CASKRDRGTRDSYEQYF. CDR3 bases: TGTGCCAGCAAACGGGACAGGGGAACAAGGGACTCCTACGAGCAGTACTTC.

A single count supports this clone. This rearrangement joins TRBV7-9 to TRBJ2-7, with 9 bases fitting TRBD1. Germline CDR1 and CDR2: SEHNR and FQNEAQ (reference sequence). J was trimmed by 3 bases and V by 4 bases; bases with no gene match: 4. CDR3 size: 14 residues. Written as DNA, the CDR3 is TGTGCCAGCAGCTCGACAGGGGGTCGCTACGAGCAGTACTTC. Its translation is CASSSTGGRYEQYF.

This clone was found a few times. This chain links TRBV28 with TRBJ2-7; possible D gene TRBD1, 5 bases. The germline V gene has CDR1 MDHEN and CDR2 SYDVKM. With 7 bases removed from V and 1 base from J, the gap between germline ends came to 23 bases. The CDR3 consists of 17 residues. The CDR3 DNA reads TGTGCCAGCACTCTTTCCGGCCAACAGGCCCCATCCTACGAGCAGTACTTC. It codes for CASTLSGQQAPSYEQYF.

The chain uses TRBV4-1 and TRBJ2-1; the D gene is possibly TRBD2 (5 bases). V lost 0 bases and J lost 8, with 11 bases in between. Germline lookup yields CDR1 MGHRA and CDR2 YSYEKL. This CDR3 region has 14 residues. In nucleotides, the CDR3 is TGCGCCAGCAGCCAAGATGCGGGTTCGGATGAGCAGTTCTTC. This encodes CASSQDAGSDEQFF.

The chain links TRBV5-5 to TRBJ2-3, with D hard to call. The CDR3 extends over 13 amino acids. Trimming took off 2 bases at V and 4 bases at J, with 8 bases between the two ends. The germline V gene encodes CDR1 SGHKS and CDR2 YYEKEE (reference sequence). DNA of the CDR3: TGTGCCAGCAGCTTTGCAGCGTCAGATACGCAGTATTTT. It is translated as CASSFAASDTQYF.

As DNA, the CDR3 is TGTGCCAGCAGTCTGGACAGCCCGGGGGAGACCCAGTACTTC. The encoded protein is CASSLDSPGETQYF. J is TRBJ2-5 and V is TRBV27; D may be TRBD1 (6 bases). CDR1 is MNHEY, CDR2 SMNVEV, per germline (reference sequence). The CDR3 is 14 residues long. V dropped 5 bases and J dropped 5 bases, with 15 bases sitting between them.

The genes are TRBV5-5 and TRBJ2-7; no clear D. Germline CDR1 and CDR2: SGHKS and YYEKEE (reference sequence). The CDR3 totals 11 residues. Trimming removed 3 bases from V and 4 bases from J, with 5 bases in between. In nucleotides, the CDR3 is TGTGCCAGCAGCTCGTTATACGAGCAGTACTTC. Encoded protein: CASSSLYEQYF.

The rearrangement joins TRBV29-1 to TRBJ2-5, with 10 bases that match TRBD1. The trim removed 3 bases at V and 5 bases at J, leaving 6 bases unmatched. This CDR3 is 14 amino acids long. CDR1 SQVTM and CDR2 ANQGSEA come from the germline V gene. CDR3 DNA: TGCAGCGTTGACCCCGGGACAGGGGACGAGACCCAGTACTTC. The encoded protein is CSVDPGTGDETQYF.

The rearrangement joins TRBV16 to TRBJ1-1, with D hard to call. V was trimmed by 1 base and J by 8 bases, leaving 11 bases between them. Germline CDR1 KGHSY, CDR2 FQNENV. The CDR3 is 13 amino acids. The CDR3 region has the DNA TGTGCCAGCAGCCAATTTACACTAAGGGAAGCTTTCTTT. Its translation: CASSQFTLREAFF.

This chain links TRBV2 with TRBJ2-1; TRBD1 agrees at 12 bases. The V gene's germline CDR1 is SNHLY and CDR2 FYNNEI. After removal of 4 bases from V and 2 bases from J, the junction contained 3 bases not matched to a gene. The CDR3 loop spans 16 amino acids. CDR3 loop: CASSGGDRGPYNEQFF. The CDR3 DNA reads TGTGCCAGCAGTGGAGGGGACAGGGGGCCCTACAATGAGCAGTTCTTC. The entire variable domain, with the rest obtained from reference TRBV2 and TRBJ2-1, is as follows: EPEVTQTPSHQVTQMGQEVILRCVPISNHLYFYWYRQILGQKVEFLVSFYNNEISEKSEIFDDQFSVERPDGSNFTLKIRSTKLEDSAMYFCASSGGDRGPYNEQFFGPGTRLTVL.

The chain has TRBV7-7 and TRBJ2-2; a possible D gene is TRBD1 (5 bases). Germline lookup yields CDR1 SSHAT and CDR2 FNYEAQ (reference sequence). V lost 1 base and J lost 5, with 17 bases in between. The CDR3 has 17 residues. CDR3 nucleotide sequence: TGTGCCAGCAGCTTAGAGGTTGCGACAGAACGAACCGGGGAGCTGTTTTTT. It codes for CASSLEVATERTGELFF. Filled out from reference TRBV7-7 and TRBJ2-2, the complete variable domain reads GAGVSQSPRYKVTKRGQDVTLRCDPISSHATLYWYQQALGQGPEFLTYFNYEAQPDKSGLPSDRFSAERPEGSISTLTIQRTEQRDSAMYRCASSLEVATERTGELFFGEGSRLTVL.

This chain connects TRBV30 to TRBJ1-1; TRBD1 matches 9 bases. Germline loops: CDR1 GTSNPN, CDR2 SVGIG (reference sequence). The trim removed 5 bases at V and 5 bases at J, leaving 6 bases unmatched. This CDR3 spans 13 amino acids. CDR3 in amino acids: CAWGQGRVTEAFF. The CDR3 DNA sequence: TGTGCCTGGGGACAGGGGAGAGTTACTGAAGCTTTCTTT.

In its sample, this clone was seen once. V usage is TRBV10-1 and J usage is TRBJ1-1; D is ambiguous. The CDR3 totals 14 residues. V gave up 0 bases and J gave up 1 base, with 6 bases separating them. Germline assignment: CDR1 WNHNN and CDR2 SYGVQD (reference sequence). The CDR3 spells CASSESGRNTEAFF. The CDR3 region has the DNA TGCGCCAGCAGTGAGTCGGGGAGGAACACTGAAGCTTTCTTT.

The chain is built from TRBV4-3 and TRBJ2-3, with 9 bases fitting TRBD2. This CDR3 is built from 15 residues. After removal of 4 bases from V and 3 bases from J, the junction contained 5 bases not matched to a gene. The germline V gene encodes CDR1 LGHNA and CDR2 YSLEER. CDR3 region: CASSLWTSETDTQYF. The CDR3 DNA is TGCGCCAGCAGCCTTTGGACTAGCGAGACAGATACGCAGTATTTT.

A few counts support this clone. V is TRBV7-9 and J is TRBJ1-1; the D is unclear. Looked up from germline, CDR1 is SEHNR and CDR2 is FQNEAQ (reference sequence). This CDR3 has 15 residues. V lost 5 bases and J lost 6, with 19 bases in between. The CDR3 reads CASSPRDFGRAEAFF. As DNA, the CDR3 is TGTGCCAGCAGCCCTCGAGACTTCGGGAGGGCTGAAGCTTTCTTT. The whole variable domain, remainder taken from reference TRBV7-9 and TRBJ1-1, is DTGVSQNPRHKITKRGQNVTFRCDPISEHNRLYWYRQTLGQGPEFLTYFQNEAQLEKSRLLSDRFSAERPKGSFSTLEIQRTEQGDSAMYLCASSPRDFGRAEAFFGQGTRLTVV.

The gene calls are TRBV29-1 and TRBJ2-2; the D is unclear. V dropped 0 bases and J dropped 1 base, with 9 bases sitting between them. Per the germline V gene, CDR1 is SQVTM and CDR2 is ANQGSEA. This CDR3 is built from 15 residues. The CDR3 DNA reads TGCAGCGTTGAAGATTACCGCGGGAACACCGGGGAGCTGTTTTTT. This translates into CSVEDYRGNTGELFF.

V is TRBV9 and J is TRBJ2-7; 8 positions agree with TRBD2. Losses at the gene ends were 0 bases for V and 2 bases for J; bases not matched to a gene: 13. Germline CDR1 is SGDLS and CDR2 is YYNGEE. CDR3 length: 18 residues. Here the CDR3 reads CASSVGAGAGSPPYEQYF. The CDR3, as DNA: TGTGCCAGCAGCGTAGGAGCGGGAGCCGGATCCCCCCCCTACGAGCAGTACTTC.

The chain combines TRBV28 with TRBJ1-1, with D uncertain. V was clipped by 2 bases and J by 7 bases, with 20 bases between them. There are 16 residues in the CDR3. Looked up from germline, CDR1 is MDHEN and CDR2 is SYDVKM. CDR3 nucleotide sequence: TGTGCCAGCAGTTTAATGTCGGGGTCCCCCCCCCGTGAAGCTTTCTTT. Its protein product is CASSLMSGSPPREAFF. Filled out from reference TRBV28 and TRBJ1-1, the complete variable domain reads DVKVTQSSRYLVKRTGEKVFLECVQDMDHENMFWYRQDPGLGLRLIYFSYDVKMKEKGDIPEGYSVSREKKERFSLILESASTNQTSMYLCASSLMSGSPPREAFFGQGTRLTVV.

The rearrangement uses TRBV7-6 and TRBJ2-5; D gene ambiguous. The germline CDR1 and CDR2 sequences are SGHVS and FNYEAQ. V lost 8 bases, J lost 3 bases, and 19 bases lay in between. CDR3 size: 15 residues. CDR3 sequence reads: CASLRLATGEETQYF. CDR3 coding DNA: TGTGCCAGCCTGAGGTTGGCAACCGGAGAAGAGACCCAGTACTTC.

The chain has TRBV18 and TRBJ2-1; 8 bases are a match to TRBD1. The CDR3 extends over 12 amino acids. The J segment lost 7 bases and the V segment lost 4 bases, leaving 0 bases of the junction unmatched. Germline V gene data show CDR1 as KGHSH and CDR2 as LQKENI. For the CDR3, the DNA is TGTGCCAGCTCACGACAGGGGAATGAGCAGTTCTTC. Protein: CASSRQGNEQFF.

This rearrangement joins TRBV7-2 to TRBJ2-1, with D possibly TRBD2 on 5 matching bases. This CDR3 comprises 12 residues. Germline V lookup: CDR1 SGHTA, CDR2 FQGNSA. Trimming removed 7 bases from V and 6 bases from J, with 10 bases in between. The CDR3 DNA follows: TGTGCCAGCACACTAGATATCAATGAGCAGTTCTTC. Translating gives CASTLDINEQFF.

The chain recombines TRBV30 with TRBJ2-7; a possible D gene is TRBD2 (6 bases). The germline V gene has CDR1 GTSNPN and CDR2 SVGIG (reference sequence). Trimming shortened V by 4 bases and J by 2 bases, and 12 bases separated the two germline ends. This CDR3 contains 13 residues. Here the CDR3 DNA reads TGTGCCTGGACCTCGGGAGTAACCTACGAGCAGTACTTC. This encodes CAWTSGVTYEQYF.

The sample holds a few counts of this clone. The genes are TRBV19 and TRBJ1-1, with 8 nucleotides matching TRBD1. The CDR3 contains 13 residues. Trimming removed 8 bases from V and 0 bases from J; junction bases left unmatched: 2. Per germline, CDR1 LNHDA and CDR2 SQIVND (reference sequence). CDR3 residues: CASAGGMNTEAFF. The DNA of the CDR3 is TGTGCCAGTGCAGGGGGCATGAACACTGAAGCTTTCTTT.

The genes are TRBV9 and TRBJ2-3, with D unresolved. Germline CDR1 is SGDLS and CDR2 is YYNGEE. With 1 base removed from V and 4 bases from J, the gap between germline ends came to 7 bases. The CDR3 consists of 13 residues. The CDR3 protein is CASSVLTADTQYF. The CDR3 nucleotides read TGTGCCAGCAGCGTACTGACTGCAGATACGCAGTATTTT.

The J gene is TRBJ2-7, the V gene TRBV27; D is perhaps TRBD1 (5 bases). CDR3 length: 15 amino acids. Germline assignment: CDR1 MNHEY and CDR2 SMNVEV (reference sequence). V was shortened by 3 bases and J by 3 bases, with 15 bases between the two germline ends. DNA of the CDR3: TGTGCCAGCAGTTTGCCCCGGCAGGGATTCTACGAGCAGTACTTC. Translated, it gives CASSLPRQGFYEQYF.

DNA for the CDR3: TGTGCCAGCAGCCGTCAGTGGCGGTCTGATGAAAAACTGTTTTTT. The encoded protein is CASSRQWRSDEKLFF. The chain carries TRBV5-5 and TRBJ1-4, with unresolved D. Trimming took off 4 bases at V and 6 bases at J, with 16 bases between the two ends. CDR3 size: 15 residues. Germline loops: CDR1 SGHKS, CDR2 YYEKEE (reference sequence).